The 32 T cell receptor beta chains below all came from one sample that was sequenced in a study of T-cell memory formation after mild COVID-19. From the 5' RACE reads, TCRdb called clonotypes with MiXCR, one entry per CDR3 protein. The repertoire holds about 340,000 distinct CDR3 sequences, with 15% as singletons. Sequenced: PBMCs or a T cell subset sorted from them (not recorded which). The receptors were gathered from a man in his late teens or twenties who had mild COVID-19 (a few samples of this study predate the infection). Cell type and time point are not known.

The chain joins TRBV9 to TRBJ2-1, with TRBD2 matching over 8 bases. CDR1 and CDR2 (germline): SGDLS, YYNGEE. V was clipped by 0 bases and J by 5 bases; unmatched bases: 4. The CDR3 contains 15 residues. In DNA, the CDR3 is TGTGCCAGCAGCGTAGTTGAGCGGGGGAACAATGAGCAGTTCTTC. Its translation: CASSVVERGNNEQFF.

At least ten counts were recorded for this clonotype. This CDR3 is CAWNQEETQYF. CDR3 nucleotides: TGTGCCTGGAATCAGGAAGAGACCCAGTACTTC. The chain uses TRBV30 and TRBJ2-5; D unclear. Per germline, CDR1 GTSNPN and CDR2 SVGIG (reference sequence). Trimming took 4 bases from V and 3 from J, leaving 6 bases between them. CDR3 length: 11 residues.

The V and J genes are TRBV4-1 and TRBJ2-1; D is unclear. Trimming cost V 4 bases and J 4 bases, with 8 bases left between them. The CDR3 is made up of 13 amino acids. Germline V gene data show CDR1 as MGHRA and CDR2 as YSYEKL. CDR3 residues: CASSPVSYNEQFF. As DNA, the CDR3 is TGCGCCAGCAGCCCTGTCAGTTACAATGAGCAGTTCTTC.

J is TRBJ2-3 and V is TRBV6-6, with D perhaps TRBD1 (5 bases). The CDR3 loop spans 18 amino acids. Trimming stripped 0 bases from V and 0 bases from J, with 16 bases between. The germline CDR1 and CDR2 sequences are MNHNY and SVGAGI (reference sequence). The CDR3 DNA sequence: TGTGCCAGCAGTTACTCCAGGGATGGAGTGGCGAGCACAGATACGCAGTATTTT. Translating gives CASSYSRDGVASTDTQYF.

This clonotype showed up just a few times. The J gene is TRBJ2-3, the V gene TRBV14, with D possibly TRBD1 on 5 matching bases. The CDR3 sequence is 14 residues long. The V and J ends lost 8 bases and 0 bases respectively, with 12 bases between them. Looked up from germline, CDR1 is SGHDN and CDR2 is FVKESK. CDR3 DNA sequence: TGTGCCAGCTCTGGCGACAGTAGCACAGATACGCAGTATTTT. Its translation: CASSGDSSTDTQYF.

The V gene is TRBV24-1, the J gene TRBJ2-3; D uncertain. Germline CDR1 is KGHDR and CDR2 is SFDVKD. There are 15 residues in the CDR3. The V end lost 3 bases, the J end lost 3 bases, and 12 bases lay between the germline ends. CDR3 nucleotides: TGTGCCACCAGTGATCCTGGACGGCCTACAGATACGCAGTATTTT. It is translated as CATSDPGRPTDTQYF.

This clonotype was found a few times. The V call is TRBV28, the J call TRBJ2-5; 10 bases are shared with TRBD2. CDR3 length: 15 amino acids. The ends lost 1 base at V and 7 bases at J; junction bases unmatched: 6. Looked up from germline, CDR1 is MDHEN and CDR2 is SYDVKM. CDR3 in DNA: TGTGCCAGCAGTTTATTTAGCGGGGGGCAACGGACCCAGTACTTC. It yields the protein CASSLFSGGQRTQYF. Combining the CDR3 with reference TRBV28 and TRBJ2-5 gives the whole variable domain DVKVTQSSRYLVKRTGEKVFLECVQDMDHENMFWYRQDPGLGLRLIYFSYDVKMKEKGDIPEGYSVSREKKERFSLILESASTNQTSMYLCASSLFSGGQRTQYFGPGTRLLVL.

The rearrangement uses TRBV18 and TRBJ2-7, with TRBD1 matching over 8 bases. Germline CDR1 is KGHSH and CDR2 is LQKENI. CDR3 length equals 17 residues. The V and J ends lost 4 bases and 7 bases, in that order; junction bases with no gene match: 18. CDR3 sequence: CASSLNHIIKQGGEQYF. CDR3 DNA sequence: TGTGCCAGCTCACTCAATCATATAATAAAACAGGGGGGTGAGCAGTACTTC.

J is TRBJ1-1 and V is TRBV7-6; 9 bases map to TRBD1. The CDR3 is made up of 16 amino acids. V shed 1 base and J 4 bases; nucleotides not matched to a gene: 7. CDR1 and CDR2 from the germline V gene are SGHVS and FNYEAQ. In DNA, the CDR3 is TGTGCCAGCAGCTTAGTCACAGGGGGCACGACCACTGAAGCTTTCTTT. Its translation is CASSLVTGGTTTEAFF.

There are a few counts of this clonotype. The chain couples TRBV2 to TRBJ1-1, with 7 bases identical to TRBD1. CDR1 is SNHLY, CDR2 FYNNEI, per germline. Trimming at V came to 5 bases and at J to 1 base, leaving 7 bases not matched to a gene. The CDR3 is 15 amino acids. CDR3 region: CASSFRQGPNTEAFF. The DNA of the CDR3 is TGTGCCAGCAGTTTCCGACAGGGCCCGAACACTGAAGCTTTCTTT.

The chain links TRBV5-5 to TRBJ1-5, with 11 bases that match TRBD1. Germline values: CDR1 SGHKS, CDR2 YYEKEE (reference sequence). The CDR3 runs to 15 residues. V shed 4 bases, J shed 7 bases, and the junction held 7 bases outside the gene matches. CDR3 in DNA: TGTGCCAGCAGCCGCGGACAGGGGGCCGGACAGCCCCAGCATTTT. Its protein is CASSRGQGAGQPQHF.

The V call is TRBV20-1, the J call TRBJ2-7, with 9 bases identical to TRBD2. The CDR3 sequence is 14 residues long. Germline loops: CDR1 DFQATT, CDR2 SNEGSKA (reference sequence). Trimming at V came to 0 bases and at J to 6 bases, leaving 6 bases not matched to a gene. DNA of the CDR3: TGCAGTGCTAGAGAGGCGGGGGGGCAATCCGAGCAGTACGTC. Protein: CSAREAGGQSEQYV.

This sequence joins TRBV3-1 and TRBJ2-1; 9 bases are a match to TRBD1. The V and J ends lost 3 bases and 9 bases, in that order; junction bases with no gene match: 6. This CDR3 contains 14 residues. Per germline, CDR1 LGHDT and CDR2 YNNKEL (reference sequence). CDR3 coding DNA: TGTGCCAGCAGCCAGGACAGGGGATATGGTGAGCAGTTCTTC. Protein sequence: CASSQDRGYGEQFF.

This chain joins TRBV7-2 and TRBJ2-2, with no clear D. Per germline, CDR1 SGHTA and CDR2 FQGNSA. This CDR3 is built from 14 residues. Trimming removed 3 bases from V and 1 base from J, with 6 bases in between. The CDR3 here is CASSLDLNTGELFF. CDR3 coding DNA: TGTGCCAGCAGCTTGGACCTGAACACCGGGGAGCTGTTTTTT. Complete variable domain (other parts from reference TRBV7-2 and TRBJ2-2): GAGVSQSPSNKVTEKGKDVELRCDPISGHTALYWYRQSLGQGLEFLIYFQGNSAPDKSGLPSDRFSAERTGGSVSTLTIQRTQQEDSAVYLCASSLDLNTGELFFGEGSRLTVL.

This clonotype was counted a few times. The chain joins TRBV6-5 to TRBJ2-3; D is uncertain. The CDR3 extends over 10 amino acids. With 5 bases removed from V and 9 bases from J, the gap between germline ends came to 6 bases. Germline assignment: CDR1 MNHEY and CDR2 SVGAGI. CDR3 amino acids: CASSHETQYF. CDR3 DNA: TGTGCCAGCAGTCATGAGACGCAGTATTTT.

CDR3 residues: CSASEGVFYEQYV. In DNA, the CDR3 is TGCAGTGCTAGTGAGGGGGTGTTCTACGAGCAGTACGTC. The gene calls are TRBV20-1 and TRBJ2-7; D is possibly TRBD1 (6 bases). CDR1 DFQATT and CDR2 SNEGSKA come from the germline V gene (reference sequence). The CDR3 runs to 13 residues. V lost 3 bases and J lost 3, with 12 bases in between.

In this sample, this clonotype turned up a few times. V usage is TRBV6-2 or TRBV6-3 and J usage is TRBJ1-5, with D hard to call. The CDR3 has 14 residues. CDR1 MNHEY and CDR2 SVGEGT come from the germline V gene. V lost 7 bases and J lost 2, with 12 bases in between. The CDR3 loop is CASTDARGNQPQHF. The CDR3 nucleotides are TGTGCCAGCACCGACGCTAGGGGCAATCAGCCCCAGCATTTT.

The chain joins TRBV7-2 to TRBJ2-5, with D possibly TRBD1 on 5 matching bases. The CDR3 covers 13 residues. In germline, CDR1 is SGHTA, CDR2 FQGNSA. Trimming stripped 3 bases from V and 5 bases from J, with 10 bases between. CDR3 amino acids: CASSFYRSETQYF. CDR3 DNA sequence: TGTGCCAGCAGCTTTTACAGGAGTGAGACCCAGTACTTC.

This clonotype was seen a few times. The chain carries TRBV7-9 and TRBJ2-7; 8 bases fit TRBD2. V lost 5 bases to trimming and J lost 3 bases; unmatched junction nucleotides: 9. The CDR3 covers 15 residues. Germline V CDR1 and CDR2: SEHNR, FQNEAQ (reference sequence). As DNA, the CDR3 is TGTGCCAGCAGCCCCCCGGGTAGCGGGGACTACGAGCAGTACGTC. It specifies CASSPPGSGDYEQYV.

This clonotype has only a few counts. The chain links TRBV4-3 to TRBJ2-6, with TRBD1 matching over 12 bases. The trim removed 0 bases at V and 3 bases at J, leaving 3 bases unmatched. Per germline, CDR1 LGHNA and CDR2 YSLEER. This CDR3 is built from 18 residues. In nucleotides, the CDR3 is TGCGCCAGCAGCCAAGAGGGACAGGGGGCTGATGGGGCCAACGTCCTGACTTTC. This sequence encodes CASSQEGQGADGANVLTF.

This clonotype appeared a few times. This chain joins TRBV7-3 and TRBJ2-1; 9 positions match TRBD1. Germline trimming cut 1 base from V and 6 bases from J; bases unmatched to any gene: 4. This CDR3 is built from 15 residues. Per the germline V gene, CDR1 is SGHTA and CDR2 is FQGTGA. CDR3 DNA: TGTGCCAGCAGCTTAAACAGGGGGCCCGCCAATGAGCAGTTCTTC. Encoded protein: CASSLNRGPANEQFF.

This clonotype has ten or more counts. The CDR3 region has the DNA TGTGCCAGCACGACCTCCGAGGGAAAACTGTTTTTT. Its protein product is CASTTSEGKLFF. The rearrangement links TRBV7-9 to TRBJ1-4; D is unclear. The CDR3 has 12 residues. V lost 7 bases to trimming and J lost 10 bases, with 13 bases between them. Germline loops: CDR1 SEHNR, CDR2 FQNEAQ (reference sequence).

V is TRBV4-1 and J is TRBJ2-3, with 7 nucleotides matching TRBD1. V shed 0 bases, J shed 4 bases, and the junction held 4 bases outside the gene matches. The CDR3 is 15 residues long. CDR1 MGHRA and CDR2 YSYEKL come from the germline V gene. CDR3 in amino acids: CASSQERTGADTQYF. DNA of the CDR3: TGCGCCAGCAGCCAAGAAAGGACAGGAGCAGATACGCAGTATTTT.

The chain joins TRBV28 to TRBJ2-4, with 7 bases matching TRBD2. CDR1 is MDHEN, CDR2 SYDVKM, per germline. V lost 3 bases, J lost 2 bases, and 4 bases stayed unmatched. The CDR3 contains 15 residues. Here the CDR3 DNA reads TGTGCCAGCAGTTTTGGGGGGGTTACCAAAAACATTCAGTACTTC. It codes for CASSFGGVTKNIQYF.

This chain joins TRBV5-1 and TRBJ1-5; no reliable D call. Germline loops: CDR1 SGHRS, CDR2 YFSETQ. CDR3 length: 13 amino acids. Trimming removed 0 bases at V and 6 bases at J, with 7 bases between. The CDR3 bases are TGCGCCAGCAGCTTGGTGTCCGGTCAGCCCCAGCATTTT. Its protein is CASSLVSGQPQHF.

This chain's CDR3 is CASSQEGGPPSYEQYF. Here the CDR3 DNA reads TGTGCCAGCAGCCAAGAGGGCGGACCGCCCTCCTACGAGCAGTACTTC. V and J are TRBV4-2 and TRBJ2-7; D call uncertain. Trimming stripped 0 bases from V and 0 bases from J, with 12 bases between. This CDR3 comprises 16 residues. The germline CDR1 and CDR2 sequences are LGHNA and YNFKEQ.

A few counts support this clonotype. CDR3 sequence reads: CASSQYLVTEAFF. CDR3 sequence (DNA): TGTGCCAGCAGCCAATATCTGGTCACTGAAGCTTTCTTT. The chain carries TRBV3-1 and TRBJ1-1; no clear D gene. This CDR3 spans 13 amino acids. CDR1 and CDR2 from the germline V gene are LGHDT and YNNKEL (reference sequence). Deletions cut 2 bases from V and 4 bases from J, with 8 bases between.

This clonotype was detected a few times. The chain carries TRBV9 and TRBJ2-1; D is unresolved. This CDR3 spans 14 amino acids. Germline CDR1 and CDR2: SGDLS and YYNGEE. Deletions cut 4 bases from V and 3 bases from J, with 11 bases between. The CDR3 sequence: CASSSGRIYNEQFF. The DNA for the CDR3 is TGTGCCAGCAGCTCAGGACGGATCTACAATGAGCAGTTCTTC.

This clonotype was counted only a few times. The chain employs TRBV7-3 and TRBJ2-2; a possible D gene is TRBD2 (7 bases). This CDR3 is built from 15 residues. CDR1 and CDR2 from the germline V gene are SGHTA and FQGTGA. V dropped 2 bases and J dropped 5 bases, with 12 bases sitting between them. The CDR3 spells CASSLRGARTGELFF. For the CDR3, the DNA is TGTGCCAGCAGCTTACGGGGGGCGCGTACCGGGGAGCTGTTTTTT.

The sample holds a few counts of this clonotype. The chain combines TRBV3-1 with TRBJ1-5; maybe TRBD1 (5 bases). Germline CDR1 and CDR2: LGHDT and YNNKEL (reference sequence). The CDR3 has 15 residues. Trimming took 1 base from V and 3 from J, leaving 10 bases between them. The CDR3 DNA is TGTGCCAGCAGCCAAGGGGGGGGAAACAATCAGCCCCAGCATTTT. This translates into CASSQGGGNNQPQHF.

The chain joins TRBV20-1 to TRBJ2-7; D possibly corresponds to TRBD2 (6 bases). Germline CDR1 and CDR2: DFQATT and SNEGSKA (reference sequence). CDR3 length: 11 residues. Trimming left V 3 bases short and J 6 bases short, with 9 bases between. CDR3 sequence (DNA): TGCAGTGCTAGGGGGGGATCCGAGCAGTACGTC. Protein: CSARGGSEQYV.

This clonotype was recorded a few times. The gene calls are TRBV3-1 and TRBJ2-1; D unclear. The CDR3 loop spans 14 amino acids. V shed 4 bases and J shed 7 bases, with 14 bases lying between them. Germline CDR1 reads LGHDT; CDR2 reads YNNKEL (reference sequence). CDR3 in amino acids: CASSPGPEVNEQFF. The CDR3 DNA reads as TGTGCCAGCAGCCCTGGACCTGAGGTGAATGAGCAGTTCTTC.